This T cell receptor (beta chain) was retrieved from a study of blood T cell repertoires in COVID-19. Across the whole study: The United States, Italy and Spain provided the acute and convalescent COVID-19 samples. T cells, B-cell-depleted T cells, or PBMCs provided the cDNA or gDNA that served as material.

As handled by the study authors: The assay estimated nucleated cells by amplifying reference gene primers. Sequencing was performed with immunoSEQ multiplex PCR; in TCRdb, only in-frame clones are kept and a portion is missing. V and J calls plus clone size are reproduced from that table; the DNA served to infer D and trimming. This sample has 120,000 to 150,000 clones, with roughly nine tenths found just once. The CDR3 covers 13 residues. V dropped 4 bases and J dropped 6 bases, with 12 bases sitting between them. Germline V gives CDR1 LGHDT, CDR2 YNNKEL (reference sequence). Input material: peripheral blood. The receptor was isolated from a human donor in a cohort sampled during active COVID-19. The V call is TRBV3-1 (or the pseudogene TRBV3-2), the J call TRBJ1-2; D is perhaps TRBD1 (6 bases). CDR3 DNA sequence: TGTGCCAGCAGCCCTACAGGGTACCATGGCTACACCTTC. Protein sequence: CASSPTGYHGYTF.